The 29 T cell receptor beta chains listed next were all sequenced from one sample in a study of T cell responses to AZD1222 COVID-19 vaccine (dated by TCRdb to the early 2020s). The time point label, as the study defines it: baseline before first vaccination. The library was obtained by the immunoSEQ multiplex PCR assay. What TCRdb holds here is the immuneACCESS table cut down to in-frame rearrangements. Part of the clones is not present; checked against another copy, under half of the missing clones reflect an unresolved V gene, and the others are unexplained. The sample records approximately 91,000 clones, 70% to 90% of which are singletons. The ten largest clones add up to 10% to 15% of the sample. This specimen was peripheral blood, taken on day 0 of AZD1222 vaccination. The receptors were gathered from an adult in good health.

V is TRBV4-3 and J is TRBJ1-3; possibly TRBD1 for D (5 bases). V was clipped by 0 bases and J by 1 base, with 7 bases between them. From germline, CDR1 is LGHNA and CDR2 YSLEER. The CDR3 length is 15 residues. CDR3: CASSQEGQSGNTIYF. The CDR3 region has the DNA TGCGCCAGCAGCCAAGAAGGACAATCTGGAAACACCATATATTTT.

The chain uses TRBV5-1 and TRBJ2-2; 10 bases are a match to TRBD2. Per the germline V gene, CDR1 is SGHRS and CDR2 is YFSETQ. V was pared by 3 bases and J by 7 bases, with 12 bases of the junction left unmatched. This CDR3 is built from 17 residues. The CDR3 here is CASSSRLAGLGIGELFF. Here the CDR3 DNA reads TGCGCCAGCAGCTCCCGACTAGCGGGTCTTGGTATCGGGGAGCTGTTTTTT.

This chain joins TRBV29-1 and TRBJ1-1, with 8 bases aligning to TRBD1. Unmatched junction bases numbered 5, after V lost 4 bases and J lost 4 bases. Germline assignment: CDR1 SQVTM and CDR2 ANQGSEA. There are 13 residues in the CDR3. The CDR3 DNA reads TGCAGCGTTGCACAGGGGGATGCCACTGAAGCTTTCTTT. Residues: CSVAQGDATEAFF.

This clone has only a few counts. The CDR3 nucleotides read TGTGCCAGCTCACCACAGACAGGGGGTCTTCGGCGCGAGCAGTACTTC. This sequence encodes CASSPQTGGLRREQYF. The chain links TRBV18 to TRBJ2-7; 9 bases align to TRBD1. The CDR3 sequence is 16 residues long. The V segment lost 1 base and the J segment 6 bases; nucleotides outside the gene matches: 10. Germline CDR1 KGHSH, CDR2 LQKENI.

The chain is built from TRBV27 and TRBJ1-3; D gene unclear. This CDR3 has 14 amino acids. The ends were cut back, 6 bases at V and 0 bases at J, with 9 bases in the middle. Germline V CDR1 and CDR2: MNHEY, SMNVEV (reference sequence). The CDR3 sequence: CASSRLSSGNTIYF. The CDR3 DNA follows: TGTGCCAGCAGCCGACTCAGCTCTGGAAACACCATATATTTT.

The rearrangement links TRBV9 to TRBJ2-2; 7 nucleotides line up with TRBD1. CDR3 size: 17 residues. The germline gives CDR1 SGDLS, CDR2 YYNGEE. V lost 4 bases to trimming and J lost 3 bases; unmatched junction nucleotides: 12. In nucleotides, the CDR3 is TGTGCCAGCAGCCGTACTACAGGGGTCACGGACACCGGGGAGCTGTTTTTT. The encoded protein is CASSRTTGVTDTGELFF.

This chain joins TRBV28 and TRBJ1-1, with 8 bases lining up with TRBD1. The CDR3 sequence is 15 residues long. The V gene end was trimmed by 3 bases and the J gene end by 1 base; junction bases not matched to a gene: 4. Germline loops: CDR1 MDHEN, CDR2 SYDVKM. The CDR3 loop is CASSFPGTGNTEAFF. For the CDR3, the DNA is TGTGCCAGCAGTTTCCCGGGGACAGGGAACACTGAAGCTTTCTTT. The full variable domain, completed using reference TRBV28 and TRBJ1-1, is DVKVTQSSRYLVKRTGEKVFLECVQDMDHENMFWYRQDPGLGLRLIYFSYDVKMKEKGDIPEGYSVSREKKERFSLILESASTNQTSMYLCASSFPGTGNTEAFFGQGTRLTVV.

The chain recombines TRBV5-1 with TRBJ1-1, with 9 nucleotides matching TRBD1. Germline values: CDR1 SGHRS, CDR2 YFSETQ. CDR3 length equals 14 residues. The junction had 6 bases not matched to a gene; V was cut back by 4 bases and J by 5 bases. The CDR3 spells CASSARTGVTEAFF. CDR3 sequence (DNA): TGCGCCAGCAGCGCGAGGACAGGGGTGACTGAAGCTTTCTTT. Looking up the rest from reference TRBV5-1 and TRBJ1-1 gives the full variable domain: KAGVTQTPRYLIKTRGQQVTLSCSPISGHRSVSWYQQTPGQGLQFLFEYFSETQRNKGNFPGRFSGRQFSNSRSEMNVSTLELGDSALYLCASSARTGVTEAFFGQGTRLTVV.

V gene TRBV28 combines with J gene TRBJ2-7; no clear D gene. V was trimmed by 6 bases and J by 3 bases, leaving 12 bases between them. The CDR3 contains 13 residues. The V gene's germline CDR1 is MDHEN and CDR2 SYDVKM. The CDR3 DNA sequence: TGTGCCAGCAGCCCCGGACGGAACTACGAGCAGTACTTC. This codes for CASSPGRNYEQYF.

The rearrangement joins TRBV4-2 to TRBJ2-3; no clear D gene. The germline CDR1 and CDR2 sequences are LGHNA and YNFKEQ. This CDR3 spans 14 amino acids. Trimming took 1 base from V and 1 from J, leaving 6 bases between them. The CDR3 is CASSQVWGTDTQYF. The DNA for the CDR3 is TGTGCCAGCAGCCAAGTTTGGGGCACAGATACGCAGTATTTT.

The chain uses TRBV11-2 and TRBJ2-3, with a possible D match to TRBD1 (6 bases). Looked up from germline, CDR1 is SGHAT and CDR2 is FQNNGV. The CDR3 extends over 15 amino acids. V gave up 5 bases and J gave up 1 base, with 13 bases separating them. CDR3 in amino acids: CASSLGEGGTDTQYF. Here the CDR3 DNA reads TGTGCCAGCAGCCTGGGTGAGGGGGGCACAGATACGCAGTATTTT. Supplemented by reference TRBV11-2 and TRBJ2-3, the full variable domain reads EAGVAQSPRYKIIEKRQSVAFWCNPISGHATLYWYQQILGQGPKLLIQFQNNGVVDDSQLPKDRFSAERLKGVDSTLKIQPAKLEDSAVYLCASSLGEGGTDTQYFGPGTRLTVL.

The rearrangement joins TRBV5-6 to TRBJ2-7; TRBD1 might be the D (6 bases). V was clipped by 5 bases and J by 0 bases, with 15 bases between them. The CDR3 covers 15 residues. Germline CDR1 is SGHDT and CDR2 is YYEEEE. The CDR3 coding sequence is TGTGCCAGCAGGGGCATGGGACAAAGCTCCTACGAGCAGTACTTC. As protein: CASRGMGQSSYEQYF.

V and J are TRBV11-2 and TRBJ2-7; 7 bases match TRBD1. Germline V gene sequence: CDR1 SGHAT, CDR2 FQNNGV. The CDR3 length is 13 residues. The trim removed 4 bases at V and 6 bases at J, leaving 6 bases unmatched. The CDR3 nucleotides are TGTGCCAGCAGCTCCTACAGGGGTGGCGAGCAGTACTTC. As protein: CASSSYRGGEQYF. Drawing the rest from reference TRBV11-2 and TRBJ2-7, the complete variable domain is EAGVAQSPRYKIIEKRQSVAFWCNPISGHATLYWYQQILGQGPKLLIQFQNNGVVDDSQLPKDRFSAERLKGVDSTLKIQPAKLEDSAVYLCASSSYRGGEQYFGPGTRLTVT.

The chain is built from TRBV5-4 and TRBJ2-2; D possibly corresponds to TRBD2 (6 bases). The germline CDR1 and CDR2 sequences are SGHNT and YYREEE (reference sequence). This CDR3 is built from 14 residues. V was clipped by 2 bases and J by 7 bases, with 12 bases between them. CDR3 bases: TGTGCCAGCAGCTTTGTGGAGGGGCACGGGGAGCTGTTTTTT. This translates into CASSFVEGHGELFF.

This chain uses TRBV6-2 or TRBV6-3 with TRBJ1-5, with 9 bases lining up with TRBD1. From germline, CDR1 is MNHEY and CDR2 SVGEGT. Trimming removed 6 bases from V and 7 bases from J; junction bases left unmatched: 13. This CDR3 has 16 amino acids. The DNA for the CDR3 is TGTGCCAGCAGCACCCCGACAGGGGGAGGCCTCCAGCCCCAGCATTTT. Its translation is CASSTPTGGGLQPQHF.

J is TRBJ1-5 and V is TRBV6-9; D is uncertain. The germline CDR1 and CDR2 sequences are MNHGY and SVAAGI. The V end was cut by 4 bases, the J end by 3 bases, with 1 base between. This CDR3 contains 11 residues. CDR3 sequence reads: CASSSNQPQHF. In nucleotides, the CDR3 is TGTGCCAGCAGTTCCAATCAGCCCCAGCATTTT.

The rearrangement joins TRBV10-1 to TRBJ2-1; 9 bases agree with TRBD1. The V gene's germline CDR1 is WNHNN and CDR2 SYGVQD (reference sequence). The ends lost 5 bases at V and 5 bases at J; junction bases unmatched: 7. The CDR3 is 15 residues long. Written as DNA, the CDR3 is TGCGCCAGCAGTTCACCGGGACAGGGAGACAATGAGCAGTTCTTC. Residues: CASSSPGQGDNEQFF.

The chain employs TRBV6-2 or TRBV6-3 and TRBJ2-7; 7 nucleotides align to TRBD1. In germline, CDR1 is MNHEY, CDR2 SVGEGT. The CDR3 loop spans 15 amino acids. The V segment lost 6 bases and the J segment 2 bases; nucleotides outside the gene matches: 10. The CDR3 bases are TGTGCCAGCAGCCGCTCGACAGGGAGTCCCTACGAGCAGTACTTC. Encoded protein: CASSRSTGSPYEQYF.

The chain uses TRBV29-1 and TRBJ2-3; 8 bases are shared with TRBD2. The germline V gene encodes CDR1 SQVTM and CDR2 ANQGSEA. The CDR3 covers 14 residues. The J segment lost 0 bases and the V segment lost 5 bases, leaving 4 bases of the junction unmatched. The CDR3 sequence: CSVFIAGSTDTQYF. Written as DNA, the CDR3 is TGCAGCGTTTTCATAGCGGGGAGCACAGATACGCAGTATTTT.

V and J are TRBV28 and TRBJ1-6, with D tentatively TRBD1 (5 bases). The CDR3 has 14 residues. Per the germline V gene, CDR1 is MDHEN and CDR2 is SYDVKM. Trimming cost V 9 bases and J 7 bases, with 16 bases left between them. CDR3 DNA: TGTGCCAGTAGGGTGGCAGGGCTGAATTCACCCCTCCACTTT. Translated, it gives CASRVAGLNSPLHF.

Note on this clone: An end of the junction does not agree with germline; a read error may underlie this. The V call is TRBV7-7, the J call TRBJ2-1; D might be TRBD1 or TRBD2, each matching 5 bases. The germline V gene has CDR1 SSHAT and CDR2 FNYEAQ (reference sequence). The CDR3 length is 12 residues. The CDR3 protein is CASSLGTGEQFF. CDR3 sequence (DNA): TGTGCTAGCAGCTTGGGGACCGGTGAGCAGTTCTTC.

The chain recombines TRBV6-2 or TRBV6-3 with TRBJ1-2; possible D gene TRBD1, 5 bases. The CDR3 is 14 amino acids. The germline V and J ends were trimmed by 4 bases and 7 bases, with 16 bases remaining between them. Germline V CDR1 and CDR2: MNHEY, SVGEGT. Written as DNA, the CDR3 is TGTGCCAGCAGTTCCCCAGGGCCCCACTCTGGCTACACCTTC. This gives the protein CASSSPGPHSGYTF.

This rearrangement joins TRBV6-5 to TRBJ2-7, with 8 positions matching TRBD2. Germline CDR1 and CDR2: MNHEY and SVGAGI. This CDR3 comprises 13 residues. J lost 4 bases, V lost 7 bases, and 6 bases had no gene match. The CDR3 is CASTQRGRYEQYF. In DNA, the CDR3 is TGTGCCAGCACCCAACGCGGGAGGTACGAGCAGTACTTC.

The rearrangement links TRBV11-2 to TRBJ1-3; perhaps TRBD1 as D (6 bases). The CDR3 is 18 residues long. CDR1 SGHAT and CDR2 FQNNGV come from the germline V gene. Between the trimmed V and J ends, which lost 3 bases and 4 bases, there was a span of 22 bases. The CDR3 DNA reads TGTGCCAGCAGCTTTGTCCGGGGGCAGATGAAGACCGGAAACACCATATATTTT. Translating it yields CASSFVRGQMKTGNTIYF.

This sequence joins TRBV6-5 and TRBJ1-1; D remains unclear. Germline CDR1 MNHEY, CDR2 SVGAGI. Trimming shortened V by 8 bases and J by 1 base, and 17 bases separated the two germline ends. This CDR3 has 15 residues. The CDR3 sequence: CASGPLAGGNTEAFF. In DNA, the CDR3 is TGTGCCAGCGGGCCGTTAGCTGGAGGGAACACTGAAGCTTTCTTT.

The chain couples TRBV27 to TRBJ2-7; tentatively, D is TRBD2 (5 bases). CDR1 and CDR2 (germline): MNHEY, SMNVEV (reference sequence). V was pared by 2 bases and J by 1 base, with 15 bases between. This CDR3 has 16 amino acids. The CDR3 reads CASSLNGLLLSYEQYF. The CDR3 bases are TGTGCCAGCAGTTTAAACGGACTCCTACTATCCTACGAGCAGTACTTC.

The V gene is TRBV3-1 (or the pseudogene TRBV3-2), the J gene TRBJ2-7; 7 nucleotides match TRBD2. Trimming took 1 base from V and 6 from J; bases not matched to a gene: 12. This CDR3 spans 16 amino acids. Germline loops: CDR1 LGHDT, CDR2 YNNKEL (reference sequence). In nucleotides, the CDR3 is TGTGCCAGCAGCCAAGTGCCTAGCGGCAGGATCGGCGAGCAGTACTTC. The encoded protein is CASSQVPSGRIGEQYF.

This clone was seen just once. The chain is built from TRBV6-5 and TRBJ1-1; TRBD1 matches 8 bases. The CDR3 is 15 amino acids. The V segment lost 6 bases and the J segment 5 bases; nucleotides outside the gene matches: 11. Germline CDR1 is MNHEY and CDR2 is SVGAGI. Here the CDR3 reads CASSGNNRGKTEAFF. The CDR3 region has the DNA TGTGCCAGCAGCGGGAACAACAGGGGGAAAACTGAAGCTTTCTTT.

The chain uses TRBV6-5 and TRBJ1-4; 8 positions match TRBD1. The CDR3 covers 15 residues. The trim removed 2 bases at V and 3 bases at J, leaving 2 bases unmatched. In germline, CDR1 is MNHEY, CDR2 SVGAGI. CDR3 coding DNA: TGTGCCAGCAGTTACCTGGACAGGGCTAATGAAAAACTGTTTTTT. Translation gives CASSYLDRANEKLFF.